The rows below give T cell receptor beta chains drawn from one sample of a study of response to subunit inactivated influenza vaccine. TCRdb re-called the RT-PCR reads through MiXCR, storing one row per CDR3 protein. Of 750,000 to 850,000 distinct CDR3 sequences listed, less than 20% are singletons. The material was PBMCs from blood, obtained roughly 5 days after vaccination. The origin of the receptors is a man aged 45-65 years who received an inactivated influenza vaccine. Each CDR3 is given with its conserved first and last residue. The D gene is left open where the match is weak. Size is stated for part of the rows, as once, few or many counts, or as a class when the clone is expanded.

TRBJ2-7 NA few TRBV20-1 TGCAGTGCTGCGGACAGCTCCTACGAGCAGTACTTC CSAADSSYEQYF
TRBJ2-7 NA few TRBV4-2 TGTGCCAGCAGCCATGACGGATCCTCCTCCTACGAGCAGTACTTC CASSHDGSSSYEQYF
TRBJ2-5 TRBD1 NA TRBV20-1 TGCAGTTTACCGCGGAGTCAGGGGGCAGAGACCCAGTACTTC CSLPRSQGAETQYF
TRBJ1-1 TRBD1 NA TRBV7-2 TGTGCCAGCCGCTTGGACAGGGCGGGGACTGAAGCTTTCTTT CASRLDRAGTEAFF
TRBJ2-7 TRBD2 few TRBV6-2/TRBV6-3 TGTGCCAGCAGTTACGGTTCTGCGGCTAGCGGGAGCTACGAGCAGTACTTC CASSYGSAASGSYEQYF
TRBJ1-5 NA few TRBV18 TGTGCCAGCTCGCGGACAGACAGAGATAGCAATCAGCCCCAGCATTTT CASSRTDRDSNQPQHF
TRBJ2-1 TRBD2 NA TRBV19 TGTGCCAGTAGACCCTCAGCGGGAGTCGACGCCGATGAGCAGTTCTTC CASRPSAGVDADEQFF
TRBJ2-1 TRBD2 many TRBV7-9 TGTGCCAGCCTTACTAGCGGGAGGGTAAATGAGCAGTTCTTC CASLTSGRVNEQFF
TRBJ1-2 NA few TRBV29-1 TGCAGCGTTGCTATGGGCGACTATGGCTACACCTTC CSVAMGDYGYTF
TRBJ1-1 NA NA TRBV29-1 TGCAGCGCTGGCACGGGGGCGGGAACTGAAGCTTTCTTT CSAGTGAGTEAFF
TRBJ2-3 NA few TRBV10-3 TGTGCCATCAGTGAGTCGAGCCCAGATACGCAGTATTTT CAISESSPDTQYF
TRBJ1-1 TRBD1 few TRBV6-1 TGTGCCAGCAGTGGCCGGACAGGGGACACTGAAGCTTTCTTT CASSGRTGDTEAFF
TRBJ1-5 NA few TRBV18 TGTGCCAGCTCAACAGGGTCGGAGCAGCCCCAGCATTTT CASSTGSEQPQHF
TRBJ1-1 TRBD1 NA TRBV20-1 TGCAGTGCTAGAGAAGAGGGACAGGGCGGGACTTTCTTT CSAREEGQGGTFF
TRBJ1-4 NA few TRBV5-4 TGTGCCAGCAGCTTGAACAGGGAGGGAGAAAAACTGTTTTTT CASSLNREGEKLFF
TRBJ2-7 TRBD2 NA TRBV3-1 TGTGCCAGCAGCGGTCTAGCGGGAGCCATGTTC CASSGLAGAMF
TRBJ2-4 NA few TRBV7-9 TGTGCCAGCAGCTTCCGGGACGGGCTCAAAAACATTCAGTACTTC CASSFRDGLKNIQYF
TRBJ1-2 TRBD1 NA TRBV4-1 TGCGCCAGCAGCCAAGGGACAGGGACTAACTATGGCTACACCTTC CASSQGTGTNYGYTF
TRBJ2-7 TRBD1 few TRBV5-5 TGTGCCAGCAGCTATGGACAGGGATTGAATTACGAGCAGTACTTC CASSYGQGLNYEQYF
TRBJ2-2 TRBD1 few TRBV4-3 TGCGCCAGCAGCGAACGCGGACAGGGGGCGAACACCGGGGAGCTGTTTTTT CASSERGQGANTGELFF
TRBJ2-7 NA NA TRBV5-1 TGCGCCAGCACCCTCCCGGGCGGTTACGAGCAGTACTTC CASTLPGGYEQYF
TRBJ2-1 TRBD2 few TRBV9 TGTGCCAGCAGCGTATCTAGCGGGGTCCCCAATGAGCAGTTCTTC CASSVSSGVPNEQFF
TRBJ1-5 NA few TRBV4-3 TGCGCCAGCAGCCCGAGCGGTGTCGGCAATAATCAGCCCCAGCATTTT CASSPSGVGNNQPQHF
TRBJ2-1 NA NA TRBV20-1 TGCAGTGCTGACGGGACAACCTACAATGAGCAGTTCTTC CSADGTTYNEQFF
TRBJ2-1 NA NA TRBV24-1 TGTGCCACCAGTGACCCCGGGGGCGGGCACTCCTACAATGAGCAGTTCTTC CATSDPGGGHSYNEQFF
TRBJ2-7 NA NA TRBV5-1 TGCGCCAGCAGCTTCGGCAGAAACTACGAGCAGTACTTC CASSFGRNYEQYF
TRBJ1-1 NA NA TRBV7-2 TGTGCCAGCAGCTTAGTCCAGGGCAAGAACACTGAAGCTTTCTTT CASSLVQGKNTEAFF
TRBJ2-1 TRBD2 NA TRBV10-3 TGTGCCATCAGCGTCGGGCGGGGGGTACTCAATGAGCAGTTCTTC CAISVGRGVLNEQFF
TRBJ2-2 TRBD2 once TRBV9 TGTGCCAGCAGCAGAATAGCGGGGGGGAACACCGGGGAGCTGTTTTTT CASSRIAGGNTGELFF
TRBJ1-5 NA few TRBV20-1 TGCAGTGCTAGAGATCTCTTGACAGATAGCAATCAGCCCCAGCATTTT CSARDLLTDSNQPQHF
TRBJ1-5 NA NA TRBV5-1 TGCGCCAGCAGCTTGGAGCCTGGCAGGGAGCAGCCCCAGCATTTT CASSLEPGREQPQHF
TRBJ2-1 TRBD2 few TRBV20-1 TGCAGTGCTGGGCTAGCGGGGGGGTACAATGAGCAGTTCTTC CSAGLAGGYNEQFF
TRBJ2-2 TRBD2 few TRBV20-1 TGCAGTGCTAGAGAGAGCGGGGCCAGCACCGGGGAGCTGTTTTTT CSARESGASTGELFF
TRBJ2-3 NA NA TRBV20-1 TGCAGTGCTAATTTTGGGGGGACCACAGATACGCAGTATTTT CSANFGGTTDTQYF
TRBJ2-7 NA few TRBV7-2 TGTGCCAGCAGCCTCCTCAGCCAGGCGGTCTACGAGCAGTACTTC CASSLLSQAVYEQYF
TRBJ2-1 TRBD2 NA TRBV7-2 TGTGCCAGCAGCTTAGGGCTGGGAGGGTTATATAGTGAGCAGTTCTTC CASSLGLGGLYSEQFF
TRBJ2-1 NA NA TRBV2 TGTGCCAGCCGGGACGGCGTTTACAATGAGCAGTTCTTC CASRDGVYNEQFF
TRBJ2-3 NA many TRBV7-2 TGTGCCAGCAGCTCACTATCGGGGGCGACAGATACGCAGTATTTT CASSSLSGATDTQYF
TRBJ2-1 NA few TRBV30 TGTGCCTGGAGGCCCCCCTGGAATGAGCAGTTCTTC CAWRPPWNEQFF
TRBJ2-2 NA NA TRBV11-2 TGTGCCAGCAGCCAACTTGGTCCAGCCGGGGAGCTGTTTTTT CASSQLGPAGELFF